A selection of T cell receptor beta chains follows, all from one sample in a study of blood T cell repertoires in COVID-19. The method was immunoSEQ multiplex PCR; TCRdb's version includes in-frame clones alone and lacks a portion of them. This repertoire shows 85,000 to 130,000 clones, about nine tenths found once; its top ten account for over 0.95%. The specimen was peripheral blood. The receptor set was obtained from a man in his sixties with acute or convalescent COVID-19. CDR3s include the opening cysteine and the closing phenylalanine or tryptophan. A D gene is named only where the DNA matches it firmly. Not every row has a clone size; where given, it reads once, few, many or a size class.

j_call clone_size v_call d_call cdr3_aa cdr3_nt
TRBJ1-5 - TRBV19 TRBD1 CASSRTGAGWNQPQHF TGTGCCAGTAGCCGGACAGGCGCTGGTTGGAATCAGCCCCAGCATTTT
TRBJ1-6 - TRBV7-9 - CASSQGIAPLHF TGTGCCAGCAGCCAGGGTATAGCACCCCTCCACTTT
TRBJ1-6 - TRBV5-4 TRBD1 CASSHDRGVNSPLHF TGTGCCAGCAGCCACGACAGGGGGGTTAATTCACCCCTCCACTTT
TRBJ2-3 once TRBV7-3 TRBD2 CASSYGLAGPDTQYF TGTGCCAGCAGCTACGGACTAGCGGGCCCGGATACGCAGTATTTT
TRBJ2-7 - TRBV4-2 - CASSQDFLGASYEQYF TGTGCCAGCAGCCAAGATTTTCTAGGAGCCTCCTACGAGCAGTACTTC
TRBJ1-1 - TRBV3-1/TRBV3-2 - CASSTAGGGTEAFF TGTGCCAGCAGCACGGCGGGGGGGGGAACTGAAGCTTTCTTT
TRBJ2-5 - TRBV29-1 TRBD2 CSVEVPASGEYQETQYF TGCAGCGTTGAAGTTCCCGCTAGCGGGGAGTACCAAGAGACCCAGTACTTC
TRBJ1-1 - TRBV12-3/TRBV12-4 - CASMRPEAAEAFF TGTGCCAGCATGAGGCCCGAGGCAGCCGAAGCTTTCTTT
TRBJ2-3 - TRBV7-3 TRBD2 CASSLRGGRRTDTQYF TGTGCCAGCAGCTTACGTGGCGGGAGGAGAACAGATACGCAGTATTTT
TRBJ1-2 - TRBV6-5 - CASRGGDWGYTF TGTGCCAGCAGGGGGGGTGATTGGGGCTACACCTTC